What follows are 13 T cell receptor beta chains derived from one specimen sequenced in a study of regulatory T cells in long-lasting Graves disease. Described time point: newly diagnosed GD, antithyroid drugs for less than 3 months. PBMC-extracted RNA yielded the TCR library. Researchers made TCR beta libraries by using iRepertoire HTBI primers and running Arm-PCR on CDR3 regions. TCRdb ran MiXCR on the multiplex PCR reads and lists one entry per CDR3 protein. This table has hundreds of thousands of distinct CDR3 sequences, approximately 15% appearing once. The same sample was also used in a study of T cells in Graves' hyperthyroidism and ophthalmopathy.

Source: peripheral blood mononuclear cells (PBMCs), taken at new diagnosis, from a patient treated with antithyroid drugs. These receptors came from a woman in her 30s with Graves disease.

The chain recombines TRBV10-3 with TRBJ2-3, with 10 bases that match TRBD2. The CDR3 has 13 amino acids. Germline CDR1 ENHRY, CDR2 SYGVKD. The V segment lost 10 bases and the J segment 3 bases; nucleotides outside the gene matches: 4. The CDR3 region is CATGTSATDTQYF. CDR3 bases: TGTGCCACCGGGACTAGCGCAACAGATACGCAGTATTTT.

This clonotype was counted at least ten times. The rearrangement links TRBV28 to TRBJ1-5, with D maybe TRBD1 (5 bases). Germline CDR1 is MDHEN and CDR2 is SYDVKM. Trimming removed 1 base from V and 6 bases from J, with 16 bases in between. The CDR3 length is 16 residues. Here the CDR3 DNA reads TGTGCCAGCAGTTTATCGCAGGTTACAGGCGGTCAGCCCCAGCATTTT. It encodes CASSLSQVTGGQPQHF.

This clonotype was counted only a few times. This may arise from a read error, as a much more abundant clone is one base away. This chain connects TRBV12-3 or TRBV12-4 to TRBJ2-1, with D maybe TRBD2 (6 bases). Trimming left V 7 bases short and J 8 bases short, with 18 bases between. This CDR3 region has 14 residues. Here the CDR3 DNA reads TGTGCCAGCACCACCTCGTGGAGGGAGGATGAGCAGTTCTTC. It specifies CASTTSWREDEQFF.

This clonotype was observed at least ten times. The gene calls are TRBV11-3 and TRBJ2-1; maybe TRBD1 (6 bases). The CDR3 runs 14 residues. Germline CDR1 and CDR2: SGHNT and YENEEA. Trimming removed 5 bases at V and 9 bases at J, with 17 bases between. In nucleotides, the CDR3 is TGTGCCAGCAGCGAATGGGCAGGGGCGGGTGAGCAGTTCTTC. Its translation is CASSEWAGAGEQFF.

This clonotype appeared many times. An end of the junction does not agree with germline; a read error may underlie this. This chain uses TRBV2 with TRBJ1-1, with 7 nucleotides matching TRBD1. Germline loops: CDR1 SNHLY, CDR2 FYNNEI. This CDR3 is 15 amino acids long. The CDR3 nucleotides are TGTGCCATCAGTCAGGGGGATCAGCCGAACACTGAAGCTTTCTTT. It yields the protein CAISQGDQPNTEAFF.

This clonotype was found many times. V gene TRBV2 combines with J gene TRBJ2-2; TRBD1 aligns across 7 bases. Trimming removed 6 bases from V and 6 bases from J; junction bases left unmatched: 7. CDR1 is SNHLY and CDR2 is FYNNEI in the germline V gene. The CDR3 is 14 residues long. The CDR3 protein is CASRPGQPAGELFF. Here the CDR3 DNA reads TGTGCCAGCAGGCCGGGACAGCCCGCCGGGGAGCTGTTTTTT.

This clonotype was counted at least ten times. The rearrangement links TRBV12-3 or TRBV12-4 to TRBJ1-5; possibly TRBD1 for D (6 bases). Trimming pared 6 bases from V and 5 bases from J, leaving 20 bases between. CDR3 length: 16 residues. The DNA for the CDR3 is TGTGCCAGCAGCCCGGAACAACAGGGACTATATCAGCCCCAGCATTTT. Its translation: CASSPEQQGLYQPQHF.

This chain uses TRBV5-1 with TRBJ2-1; 11 bases are shared with TRBD2. This CDR3 has 17 amino acids. Looked up from germline, CDR1 is SGHRS and CDR2 is YFSETQ. V lost 7 bases, J lost 0 bases, and 9 bases stayed unmatched. CDR3 sequence (DNA): TGCGCCAGCTTTGCGGGACTAGCGGAAAGCTCCTACAATGAGCAGTTCTTC. It translates to CASFAGLAESSYNEQFF.

This clonotype was observed a few times. The gene calls are TRBV20-1 and TRBJ2-2; D perhaps matches TRBD1 (5 bases). V lost 8 bases and J lost 2, with 21 bases in between. Germline CDR1 DFQATT, CDR2 SNEGSKA (reference sequence). This CDR3 has 16 amino acids. The CDR3 region has the DNA TGCAGTCTAAAACGGAGCAGGGTAGTTAACACCGGGGAGCTGTTTTTT. Its translation is CSLKRSRVVNTGELFF.

This sequence joins TRBV28 and TRBJ1-2; D unresolved. Trimming pared 0 bases from V and 3 bases from J, leaving 11 bases between. CDR1 is MDHEN, CDR2 SYDVKM, per germline. The CDR3 contains 15 residues. CDR3 nucleotides: TGTGCCAGCAGTTTATGGGGCGCAAATCACTATGGCTACACCTTC. Its protein product is CASSLWGANHYGYTF.

J is TRBJ2-3 and V is TRBV7-2, with D tentatively TRBD2 (7 bases). Gene TRBJ2-5 matches the end of the DNA better, so the J call may be wrong. Germline V gives CDR1 SGHTA, CDR2 FQGNSA. This CDR3 spans 14 amino acids. In nucleotides, the CDR3 is TGTGCCAGCAACCCGGGGGGCGCGATGGAGACCCAGTACTTC. Translated, it gives CASNPGGAMETQYF.

J is TRBJ1-1 and V is TRBV9; 8 positions match TRBD1. The CDR3 length is 15 residues. Germline V lookup: CDR1 SGDLS, CDR2 YYNGEE. After removal of 0 bases from V and 2 bases from J, the junction contained 3 bases not matched to a gene. CDR3 bases: TGTGCCAGCAGCGTAGGAGGACAGGGAAACACTGAAGCTTTCTTT. This codes for CASSVGGQGNTEAFF.

This clonotype was observed a few times. V usage is TRBV30 and J usage is TRBJ1-2, with D tentatively TRBD1 (6 bases). Germline CDR1 is GTSNPN and CDR2 is SVGIG (reference sequence). V lost 4 bases, J lost 6 bases, and 18 bases lay in between. This CDR3 spans 14 amino acids. The CDR3 DNA reads as TGTGCCTGGAACGAGGGGGTGATCGGGGATGGCTACACCTTC. Amino acid sequence: CAWNEGVIGDGYTF.